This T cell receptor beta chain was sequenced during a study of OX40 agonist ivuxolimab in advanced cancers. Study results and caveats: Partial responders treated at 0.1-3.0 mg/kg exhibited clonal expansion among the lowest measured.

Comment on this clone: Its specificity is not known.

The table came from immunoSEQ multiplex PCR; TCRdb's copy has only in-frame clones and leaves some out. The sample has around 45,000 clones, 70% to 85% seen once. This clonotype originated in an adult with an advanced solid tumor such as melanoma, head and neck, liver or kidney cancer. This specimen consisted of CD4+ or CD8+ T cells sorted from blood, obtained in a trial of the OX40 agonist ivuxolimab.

CDR3 residues: CASSLGQPNNEQFF. The CDR3 nucleotides are TGTGCCAGCAGCTTGGGACAGCCCAACAATGAGCAGTTCTTC. This rearrangement joins TRBV7-6 to TRBJ2-1, with TRBD1 identical over 7 bases. Germline V gives CDR1 SGHVS, CDR2 FNYEAQ. This CDR3 comprises 14 residues. Trimming took 3 bases from V and 5 from J; bases not matched to a gene: 4. Full variable domain (rest looked up from reference TRBV7-6 and TRBJ2-1): GAGVSQSPRYKVTKRGQDVALRCDPISGHVSLYWYRQALGQGPEFLTYFNYEAQQDKSGLPNDRFSAERPEGSISTLTIQRTEQRDSAMYRCASSLGQPNNEQFFGPGTRLTVL.